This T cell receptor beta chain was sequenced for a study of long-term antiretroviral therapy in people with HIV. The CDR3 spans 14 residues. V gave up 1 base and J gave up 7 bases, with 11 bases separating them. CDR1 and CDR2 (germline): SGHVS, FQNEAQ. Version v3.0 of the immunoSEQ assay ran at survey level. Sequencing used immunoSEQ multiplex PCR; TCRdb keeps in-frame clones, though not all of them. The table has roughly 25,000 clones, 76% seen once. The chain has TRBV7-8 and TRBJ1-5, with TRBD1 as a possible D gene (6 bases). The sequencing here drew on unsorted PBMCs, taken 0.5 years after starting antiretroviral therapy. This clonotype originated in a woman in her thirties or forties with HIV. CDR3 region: CASSLGRGGQPQHF. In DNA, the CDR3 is TGTGCCAGCAGCTTAGGGCGGGGGGGCCAGCCCCAGCATTTT. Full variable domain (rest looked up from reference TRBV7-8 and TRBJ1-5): GAGVSQSPRYKVAKRGQDVALRCDPISGHVSLFWYQQALGQGPEFLTYFQNEAQLDKSGLPSDRFFAERPEGSVSTLKIQRTQQEDSAVYLCASSLGRGGQPQHFGDGTRLSIL.